This T cell receptor beta chain was sequenced during a study of lymphopenia after photon versus proton radiotherapy. Study results and caveats: Authors raise, but do not show, better survival with proton therapy. Under photons, naive T cells and diversity fell while effector/memory populations rose. Larger post-nadir TCR diversity loss correlated inversely with survival in deceased patients. After the lymphocyte nadir, photon-treated repertoires showed oligoclonal expansion, especially of CD8+ Temra cells.

Germline values: CDR1 KGHSH, CDR2 LQKENI. Germline trimming cut 4 bases from V and 2 bases from J; bases unmatched to any gene: 5. The CDR3 length is 14 residues. This clone was detected a few times. Antigen unknown. TCRdb's table, derived via immunoSEQ multiplex PCR, lists solely in-frame clones and lacks some. The sample lists tens of thousands of clones; about 81% were seen once. The source is a man in his 60s with pancreatic cancer. The source material was peripheral blood, sampled from a patient treated with proton-based radiotherapy. The rearrangement uses TRBV18 and TRBJ2-7; 7 positions agree with TRBD2. CDR3 in DNA: TGTGCCAGCTCACGGGCCGGGACTACCTACGAGCAGTACTTC. This translates into CASSRAGTTYEQYF.